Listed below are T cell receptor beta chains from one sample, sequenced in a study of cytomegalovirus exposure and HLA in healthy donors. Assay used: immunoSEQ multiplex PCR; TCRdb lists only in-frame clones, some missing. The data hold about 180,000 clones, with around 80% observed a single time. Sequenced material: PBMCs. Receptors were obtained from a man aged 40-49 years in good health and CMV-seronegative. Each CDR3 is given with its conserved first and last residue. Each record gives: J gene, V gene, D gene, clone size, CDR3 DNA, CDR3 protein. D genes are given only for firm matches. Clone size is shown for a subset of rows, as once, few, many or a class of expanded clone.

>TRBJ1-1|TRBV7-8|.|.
TGTGCCAGCAGCTTAACGGGGGGTACTGAAGCTTTCTTT
CASSLTGGTEAFF
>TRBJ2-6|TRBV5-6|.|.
TGTGCCAGCAGCTTGGGGGCCGCCTCTGGGGCCAACGTCCTGACTTTC
CASSLGAASGANVLTF
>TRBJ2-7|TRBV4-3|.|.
TGCGCCAGCAGCCAAGATGGTAGACAGAGCTCCTACGAGCAGTACTTC
CASSQDGRQSSYEQYF
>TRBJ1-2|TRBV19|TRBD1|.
TGTGCCAGTAGTGCGGACAGGGGTCGATATGGCTACACCTTC
CASSADRGRYGYTF
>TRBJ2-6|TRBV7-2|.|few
TGTGCCAGCAGCTTGGGGCGGATGCTCTCTGGGGCCAACGTCCTGACTTTC
CASSLGRMLSGANVLTF
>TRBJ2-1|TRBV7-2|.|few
TGTGCCAGCAGCTTAGGTTCAGGGACCTACAATGAGCAGTTCTTC
CASSLGSGTYNEQFF
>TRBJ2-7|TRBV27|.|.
TGTGCCAGCAGTTCCGCGATGACCTACGAGCAGTACTTC
CASSSAMTYEQYF
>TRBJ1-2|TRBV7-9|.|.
TGTGCCAGCAGCCCGGTAGCCGCTGGCTACACCTTC
CASSPVAAGYTF
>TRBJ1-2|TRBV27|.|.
TGTGCCAGCAGTTTAGCAGGGGACTATGGCTACACCTTC
CASSLAGDYGYTF
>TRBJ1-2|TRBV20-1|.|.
TGCAGTGCCTTGGGGGGGGCTGGCTACACCTTC
CSALGGAGYTF
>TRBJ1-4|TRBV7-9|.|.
TGTGCCAGCAGCTTAAGCTGGGCCCCGGAAAAACTGTTTTTT
CASSLSWAPEKLFF
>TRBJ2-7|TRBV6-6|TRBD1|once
TGTGCCAGCAGTTACACCCGGGACAGTGGGCTTGAGCAGTACTTC
CASSYTRDSGLEQYF
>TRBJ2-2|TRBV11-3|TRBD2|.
TGTGCCAGCAGCACAGCCCCTACTAGCGCCGGGGAGCTGTTTTTT
CASSTAPTSAGELFF
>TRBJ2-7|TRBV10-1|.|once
TGCGCCAGCAGTGAGCGTTCAGGGTCCTACGAGCAGTACTTC
CASSERSGSYEQYF
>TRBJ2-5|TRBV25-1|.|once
TGTGCCAGCAGTGAATATTCAGTCGGCGGAGAGACCCAGTACTTC
CASSEYSVGGETQYF
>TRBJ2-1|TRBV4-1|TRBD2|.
TGCGCCAGCAGCCAAGATCACCGGGGGGGTATCGATGAGCAGTTCTTC
CASSQDHRGGIDEQFF
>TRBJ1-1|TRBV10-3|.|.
TGTGCCATCAGTGAACGGGGGGCCAAAGCTTTCTTT
CAISERGAKAFF
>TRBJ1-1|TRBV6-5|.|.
TGTGCCAGCAGTTACTTCTCGGGGAACACTGAAGCTTTCTTT
CASSYFSGNTEAFF
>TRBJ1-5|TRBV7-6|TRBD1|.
TGTGCCAGCAGCCAACGAGGGACAGGGGGTTTTCGCAATCAGCCCCAGCATTTT
CASSQRGTGGFRNQPQHF
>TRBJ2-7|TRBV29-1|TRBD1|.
TGCAGCGTCACGGGGACAGCCTCCTACGAGCAGTACTTC
CSVTGTASYEQYF
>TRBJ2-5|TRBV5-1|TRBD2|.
TGCGCCAGCAGAACCGGAACTAGCGGCCAAGAGACCCAGTACTTC
CASRTGTSGQETQYF
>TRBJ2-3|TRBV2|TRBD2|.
TGTGCCAGCAGTGAGGGGACTACCACGATCACAGATACGCAGTATTTT
CASSEGTTTITDTQYF
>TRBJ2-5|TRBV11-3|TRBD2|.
TGTGCCAGCAGCTGGGGAGGAGGGACGGGACTAGCGGGTAAACAAGAGACCCAGTACTTC
CASSWGGGTGLAGKQETQYF
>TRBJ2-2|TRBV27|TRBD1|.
TGTGCCAGCAGTTCCTCCCGCTCCGGGACAGGGGCACACACCGGGGAGCTGTTTTTT
CASSSSRSGTGAHTGELFF
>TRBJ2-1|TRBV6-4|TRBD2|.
TGTGCCAGCAGTGACTCTTTTCTAGCGGGGAATGAGCAGTTCTTC
CASSDSFLAGNEQFF
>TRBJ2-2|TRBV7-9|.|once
TGTGCCAGCAGCCCTCCTACGACCGGGGAGCTGTTTTTT
CASSPPTTGELFF
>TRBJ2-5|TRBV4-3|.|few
TGCGCCAGCAGCCAAGATAGGGGGTGGGGGACCCAGTACTTC
CASSQDRGWGTQYF
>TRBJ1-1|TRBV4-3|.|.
TGCGCCAGCAGCCAAGATCGGGGAGGGCCTGAAGCTTTCTTT
CASSQDRGGPEAFF
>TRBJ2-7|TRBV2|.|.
TGTGCCAGCAGTCTTTCCTACGAGCAGTACTTC
CASSLSYEQYF
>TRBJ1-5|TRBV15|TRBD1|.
TGTGCCACCAGCAGAGGGAGGACAGGGGGCGGTTCGAATCAGCCCCAGCATTTT
CATSRGRTGGGSNQPQHF
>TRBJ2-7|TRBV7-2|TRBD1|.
TGTGCCAGCAGTCGGGCGGGACAGGGGGCAGGCGAGCAGTACTTC
CASSRAGQGAGEQYF
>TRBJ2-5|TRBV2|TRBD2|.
TGTGCCAGCATAACCAGCGGGAGCGGGGAGACCCAGTACTTC
CASITSGSGETQYF
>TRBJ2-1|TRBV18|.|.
TGTGCCAGCTCACTCGCCGGACAGAAATACAATGAGCAGTTCTTC
CASSLAGQKYNEQFF
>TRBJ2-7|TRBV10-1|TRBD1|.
TGCGCCAGCAGTTTGACAGGGGGCTACGAGCAGTACTTC
CASSLTGGYEQYF
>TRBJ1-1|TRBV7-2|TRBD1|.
TGTGCCAGCCACAGGGGCGGGATGGGGGTCACTGAAGCTTTCTTT
CASHRGGMGVTEAFF
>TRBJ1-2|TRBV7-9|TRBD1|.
TGTGCCAGCAGCTCAGGGACAGGGGAGAGGGCCTATGGCTACACCTTC
CASSSGTGERAYGYTF
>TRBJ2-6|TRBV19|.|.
TGTGCCAGTAGTATAGTAGCTTTGGCCAACGTCCTGACTTTC
CASSIVALANVLTF
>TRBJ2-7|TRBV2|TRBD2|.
TGTGCCAGCAGTGAAGCTCTGAGCGGGGGCGAATACGAGCAGTACTTC
CASSEALSGGEYEQYF
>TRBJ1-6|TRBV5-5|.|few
TGTGCCAGCAGCTTAACTGGGGGCGTCTATAATTCACCCCTCCACTTT
CASSLTGGVYNSPLHF
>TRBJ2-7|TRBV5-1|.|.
TGCGCCACCCCTGCGGCTCCCCTCGACAGGAGCTCCTACGAGCAGTACTTC
CATPAAPLDRSSYEQYF
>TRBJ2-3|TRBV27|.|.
TGTGCCAGCAGTTTATCGAGCGGGTGGGGTACGCAGTATTTT
CASSLSSGWGTQYF
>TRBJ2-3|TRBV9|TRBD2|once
TGTGCCAGCAGCGTGGGACTAGCGCCAGATACGCAGTATTTT
CASSVGLAPDTQYF